Below, 6 T cell receptor beta chains from the same sample are listed, as sequenced in a study of vaccination effects on CD4 cells after COVID-19. Clones were sequenced by immunoSEQ multiplex PCR, and TCRdb holds only the in-frame ones, with some missing. This sample has around 22,000 clones; 55% to 85% occur once, and the top ten carry about 10%. No antigen has been identified for these receptors. Viral peptide pool expansion of antigen-specific CD4+ T cells preceded sequencing in the ViraFEST assay. A 10-day culture period preceded the isolation of CD4+ T cells. Participants were given two doses of BNT162b2 or mRNA-1273 vaccine. The specimen was CD4+ T cells from PBMCs cultured with HCoV-NL63 spike peptides, collected after COVID-19 vaccination. These receptors came from a human donor who received a COVID-19 vaccine.

In its sample, this clone was seen a few times. The chain uses TRBV6-1 and TRBJ1-5; no reliable D call. Germline assignment: CDR1 MNHNS and CDR2 SASEGT. This CDR3 has 12 amino acids. V was trimmed by 3 bases and J by 7 bases, leaving 7 bases between them. The DNA of the CDR3 is TGTGCCAGCAGTGAGAGGGCACAGCCCCAGCATTTT. It translates to CASSERAQPQHF.

This rearrangement joins TRBV11-2 to TRBJ1-6; TRBD1 might be the D (5 bases). V shed 1 base and J shed 0 bases, with 10 bases lying between them. The CDR3 has 17 residues. Germline CDR1 SGHAT, CDR2 FQNNGV. CDR3 residues: CASSLVAGTSYNSPLHF. CDR3 nucleotides: TGTGCCAGCAGCTTAGTGGCAGGGACCTCCTATAATTCACCCCTCCACTTT.

This clone was seen a handful of times. The chain employs TRBV10-1 and TRBJ2-7; the match to TRBD2 covers 7 bases. This CDR3 has 16 residues. Germline loops: CDR1 WNHNN, CDR2 SYGVQD (reference sequence). Trimming at V came to 3 bases and at J to 6 bases, leaving 14 bases not matched to a gene. CDR3 sequence reads: CASSDISGGSAGEQYF. DNA of the CDR3: TGCGCCAGCAGTGATATCTCGGGCGGGAGTGCGGGCGAGCAGTACTTC.

The CDR3 DNA follows: TGCGCCAGCAGCTTGGGGCAGGGCGGCGAAAAACTGTTTTTT. This gives the protein CASSLGQGGEKLFF. V is TRBV5-1 and J is TRBJ1-4, with D perhaps matching TRBD1 (5 bases). The CDR3 extends over 14 amino acids. Germline V CDR1 and CDR2: SGHRS, YFSETQ. Trimming took off 0 bases at V and 8 bases at J, with 11 bases between the two ends.

The V gene is TRBV29-1, the J gene TRBJ1-1; D gene uncertain. V dropped 4 bases and J dropped 5 bases, with 14 bases sitting between them. This CDR3 is built from 13 residues. CDR1 SQVTM and CDR2 ANQGSEA come from the germline V gene. Here the CDR3 DNA reads TGCAGCGTTGTAGGCGACCGATCAACTGAAGCTTTCTTT. Translation gives CSVVGDRSTEAFF. Together with reference TRBV29-1 and TRBJ1-1, the CDR3 gives the full variable domain: SAVISQKPSRDICQRGTSLTIQCQVDSQVTMMFWYRQQPGQSLTLIATANQGSEATYESGFVIDKFPISRPNLTFSTLTVSNMSPEDSSIYLCSVVGDRSTEAFFGQGTRLTVV.

The chain couples TRBV15 to TRBJ2-7; D perhaps matches TRBD1 (6 bases). V lost 3 bases and J 3 bases, leaving 15 bases between the germline ends. Per the germline V gene, CDR1 is LNHNV and CDR2 is YYDKDF (reference sequence). The CDR3 contains 15 residues. Here the CDR3 DNA reads TGTGCCACCAGCAGGGAAACTCACAGGGACTACGAGCAGTACTTC. Residues: CATSRETHRDYEQYF.